Presented here are 22 T cell receptor beta chains from one specimen sequenced in a study of T cells in Graves' hyperthyroidism and ophthalmopathy. Amplification targeted TCR beta CDR3 regions from RNA transcripts. HTBI primers drove first-round RT-PCR of the TCR CDR3. One entry per CDR3 protein, called by TCRdb with MiXCR from the multiplex PCR reads. The sample shows 300,000 to 400,000 distinct CDR3 sequences, 20% to 25% of them seen only once. Sequenced: blood. The source is a woman between 45 and 60 years old with Graves' hyperthyroidism.

This clonotype was picked up many times. The gene calls are TRBV11-3 and TRBJ1-5; 7 bases match TRBD1. Germline trimming cut 1 base from V and 4 bases from J; bases unmatched to any gene: 7. Looked up from germline, CDR1 is SGHNT and CDR2 is YENEEA. The CDR3 totals 16 residues. This CDR3 is CASSLVDRVGNQPQHF. The CDR3 DNA sequence: TGTGCCAGCAGCTTAGTAGACAGGGTCGGGAATCAGCCCCAGCATTTT.

V is TRBV6-5 and J is TRBJ2-2; TRBD1 aligns across 9 bases. The germline gives CDR1 MNHEY, CDR2 SVGAGI. This CDR3 region has 16 residues. The V gene end was trimmed by 1 base and the J gene end by 6 bases; junction bases not matched to a gene: 6. CDR3: CASSYLDRGVAGELFF. The CDR3 region has the DNA TGTGCCAGCAGTTACTTGGACAGGGGCGTTGCCGGGGAGCTGTTTTTT.

This clonotype was found many times. The chain is built from TRBV27 and TRBJ1-5; perhaps TRBD1 as D (6 bases). CDR3 length: 16 residues. Germline-derived CDR1 and CDR2 are MNHEY and SMNVEV (reference sequence). V was shortened by 3 bases and J by 5 bases, with 17 bases between the two germline ends. The CDR3 reads CASSFRGARKDQPQHF. The CDR3 nucleotides read TGTGCCAGCAGTTTCCGGGGGGCGCGCAAGGATCAGCCCCAGCATTTT.

This clonotype was seen many times. The chain recombines TRBV29-1 with TRBJ2-7; the D gene is possibly TRBD1 (6 bases). The CDR3 consists of 11 residues. Germline V gives CDR1 SQVTM, CDR2 ANQGSEA. V was clipped by 5 bases and J by 2 bases, with 7 bases between them. CDR3 protein: CSVRTAYEQYF. CDR3 coding DNA: TGCAGCGTTCGGACAGCCTACGAGCAGTACTTC.

With regard to this clonotype: With a much larger clone just one base away, this may be a read error. The chain has TRBV7-2 and TRBJ2-3; D perhaps matches TRBD1 (5 bases). The CDR3 length is 14 residues. Germline lookup yields CDR1 SGHTA and CDR2 FQGNSA. The chain's CDR3 is CAGSLYQGLDTQYF. CDR3 nucleotide sequence: TGTGCCGGCAGCTTATATCAGGGTTTAGATACGCAGTATTTT.

The table lists this clonotype with a few counts. The CDR3 DNA follows: TGTGCCAGCAGTTCTCCGACCCGGACAGGTTGGGGGTGGGAGACCCAGTACTTC. Encoded protein: CASSSPTRTGWGWETQYF. The chain employs TRBV28 and TRBJ2-5, with TRBD1 matching over 7 bases. The germline gives CDR1 MDHEN, CDR2 SYDVKM. The CDR3 loop spans 18 amino acids. The J segment lost 5 bases and the V segment lost 4 bases, leaving 19 bases of the junction unmatched.

Ten or more counts support this clonotype. The CDR3 protein is CASSQDTSPAQHF. CDR3 nucleotide sequence: TGCGCCAGCAGCCAAGATACCAGCCCCGCCCAGCATTTT. The chain is built from TRBV4-1 and TRBJ1-5, with D hard to call. This CDR3 spans 13 amino acids. Trimming took off 0 bases at V and 11 bases at J, with 11 bases between the two ends. Germline lookup yields CDR1 MGHRA and CDR2 YSYEKL.

The chain carries TRBV7-9 and TRBJ2-5; D not resolved. The V end was cut by 1 base, the J end by 1 base, with 4 bases between. Germline lookup yields CDR1 SEHNR and CDR2 FQNEAQ (reference sequence). This CDR3 region has 13 residues. The CDR3 protein is CASSLVVQETQYF. In nucleotides, the CDR3 is TGTGCCAGCAGCTTAGTTGTCCAAGAGACCCAGTACTTC.

At least ten counts were recorded for this clonotype. The chain combines TRBV2 with TRBJ2-1, with D possibly matching TRBD1 (6 bases). V was cut by 4 bases and J by 12 bases, with 19 bases left in between. Germline V gene sequence: CDR1 SNHLY, CDR2 FYNNEI. There are 14 residues in the CDR3. As DNA, the CDR3 is TGTGCCAGCAGTGTGAACTCCCGACAAGGGGGGCAGTTCTTC. It codes for CASSVNSRQGGQFF.

This clonotype was recorded at least ten times. The chain couples TRBV29-1 to TRBJ2-3; TRBD1 aligns across 9 bases. V trimming: 7 bases; J trimming: 4 bases; junction bases outside the gene matches: 12. The CDR3 is made up of 15 amino acids. Looked up from germline, CDR1 is SQVTM and CDR2 is ANQGSEA. CDR3 in amino acids: CSALTGQGLPDTQYF. The CDR3 DNA follows: TGCAGCGCGCTAACTGGACAGGGGTTGCCAGATACGCAGTATTTT.

This clonotype appeared many times. V usage is TRBV24-1 and J usage is TRBJ1-1, with TRBD1 matching over 7 bases. Germline CDR1 reads KGHDR; CDR2 reads SFDVKD. The V gene end was trimmed by 4 bases and the J gene end by 5 bases; junction bases not matched to a gene: 3. The CDR3 loop spans 13 amino acids. The CDR3 here is CATSEGGWTEAFF. The CDR3 region has the DNA TGTGCCACCAGTGAAGGGGGCTGGACTGAAGCTTTCTTT.

This clonotype has just a few counts. The rearrangement links TRBV24-1 to TRBJ1-5; no firm D call. The germline V gene has CDR1 KGHDR and CDR2 SFDVKD. The CDR3 runs 12 residues. Trimming cost V 9 bases and J 7 bases, with 12 bases left between them. The CDR3 DNA sequence: TGTGCCACCGGACGACCTGGGCAGCCCCAGCATTTT. It specifies CATGRPGQPQHF.

This clonotype was observed a few times. The chain has TRBV5-8 and TRBJ1-1; D is possibly TRBD1 (5 bases). The germline gives CDR1 SGHTS, CDR2 YDEGEE. There are 15 residues in the CDR3. Between the trimmed V and J ends, which lost 4 bases and 0 bases, there was a span of 13 bases. The CDR3 nucleotides read TGTGCCAGCAGCGCGGCGGGCAGGGTGAACACTGAAGCTTTCTTT. Protein product: CASSAAGRVNTEAFF.

This clonotype was counted a single time. This may arise from a read error, as a much more abundant clone is one base away. CDR3 amino acids: CASSPFPDWRTQHF. The CDR3 DNA sequence: TGTGCCAGCAGTCCCTTCCCGGACTGGAGAACCCAGCACTTC. The genes are TRBV28 and TRBJ2-5; weak D call: TRBD2 (5 bases). The CDR3 totals 14 residues. Germline CDR1 and CDR2: MDHEN and SYDVKM.

This clonotype was recorded a few times. The chain is built from TRBV6-1 and TRBJ1-2; tentative D call: TRBD1 (6 bases). Per the germline V gene, CDR1 is MNHNS and CDR2 is SASEGT. Deletions cut 5 bases from V and 5 bases from J, with 15 bases between. The CDR3 runs 14 residues. Here the CDR3 reads CASSTLGQRYGYTF. The CDR3 DNA sequence: TGTGCCAGCAGTACCCTCGGACAGCGTTATGGCTACACCTTC.

This clonotype appeared many times. The chain combines TRBV3-1 with TRBJ2-2, with TRBD1 matching 7 bases. V dropped 3 bases and J dropped 5; count of bases not matched to a gene: 6. The CDR3 is 15 residues long. Germline CDR1 is LGHDT and CDR2 is YNNKEL (reference sequence). The CDR3 nucleotides read TGTGCCAGCAGCCAGGGGGACAGAAGGACCGGGGAGCTGTTTTTT. Translating gives CASSQGDRRTGELFF.

This clonotype was seen at least ten times. This chain links TRBV15 with TRBJ1-2; D unresolved. Germline V gene data show CDR1 as LNHNV and CDR2 as YYDKDF (reference sequence). The V end was cut by 0 bases, the J end by 4 bases, with 9 bases between. The CDR3 has 14 amino acids. As DNA, the CDR3 is TGTGCCACCAGCAGAGATGAAGGGCCCTATGGCTACACCTTC. Amino acid sequence: CATSRDEGPYGYTF.

Many counts were recorded for this clonotype. V is TRBV18 and J is TRBJ1-1; weak D call: TRBD1 (5 bases). With 4 bases removed from V and 2 bases from J, the gap between germline ends came to 11 bases. Germline CDR1 reads KGHSH; CDR2 reads LQKENI. This CDR3 has 14 residues. The CDR3 sequence is CASSRGHINTEAFF. CDR3 sequence (DNA): TGTGCCAGCTCACGTGGACACATAAACACTGAAGCTTTCTTT.

This clonotype was counted many times. The V gene is TRBV28, the J gene TRBJ1-2; TRBD1 might be the D (6 bases). Trimming shortened V by 6 bases and J by 4 bases, and 24 bases separated the two germline ends. The CDR3 contains 17 residues. CDR1 is MDHEN and CDR2 is SYDVKM in the germline V gene. The CDR3 DNA sequence: TGTGCCAGCAGCGCGCTTTGGGGACCCGGGACACGCTATGGCTACACCTTC. Residues: CASSALWGPGTRYGYTF.

The table lists this clonotype with a few counts. The rearrangement uses TRBV14 and TRBJ2-1, with TRBD1 matching over 8 bases. The V and J ends lost 2 bases and 9 bases, in that order; junction bases with no gene match: 9. CDR1 is SGHDN, CDR2 FVKESK, per germline. The CDR3 is made up of 15 amino acids. CDR3 coding DNA: TGTGCCAGCAGCCAAATGACGACAGGGGTGGCTGAGCAGTTCTTC. Encoded protein: CASSQMTTGVAEQFF.

At least ten counts were recorded for this clonotype. The V gene is TRBV7-9, the J gene TRBJ2-5; D is possibly TRBD1 (5 bases). The V end lost 5 bases, the J end lost 5 bases, and 12 bases lay between the germline ends. Germline V gives CDR1 SEHNR, CDR2 FQNEAQ (reference sequence). CDR3 length: 13 amino acids. CDR3 in amino acids: CASSPVGVETQYF. DNA for the CDR3: TGTGCCAGCAGCCCAGTAGGGGTGGAGACCCAGTACTTC.

The V gene is TRBV28, the J gene TRBJ1-3, with D hard to call. Germline values: CDR1 MDHEN, CDR2 SYDVKM. The CDR3 consists of 12 residues. V dropped 6 bases and J dropped 1 base, with 4 bases sitting between them. The CDR3 DNA reads TGTGCCAGCAGGGAGTCTGGAAACACCATATATTTT. The encoded protein is CASRESGNTIYF.